The clone carrying this T cell receptor (beta chain) was seen only a few times. Its antigen is undetermined. The source of the sample is a study of T cells in Graves' hyperthyroidism and ophthalmopathy. CDR3 length: 15 amino acids. Germline CDR1 is SGHRS and CDR2 is YFSETQ. The V and J ends lost 4 bases and 3 bases, in that order; junction bases with no gene match: 7. RNA transcripts yielded amplified TCR beta CDR3 regions. HTBI primers drove first-round RT-PCR of the TCR CDR3. TCRdb passed the multiplex PCR reads through MiXCR, listing each CDR3 protein once. The table shows hundreds of thousands of distinct CDR3 sequences, with more than 20% occurring only once. Findings and caveats of the study: Through a model of 13 V-J features, ophthalmopathy was separated from stable hyperthyroidism. Ophthalmopathy was model-predicted a median about 6.7 months pre-onset.

Sequencing used blood. The TCR originated in a man in his thirties or forties with Graves' ophthalmopathy. The chain combines TRBV5-1 with TRBJ2-5, with TRBD1 matching 9 bases. Here the CDR3 reads CASSLGTGREETQYF. The CDR3 nucleotides read TGCGCCAGCAGCCTCGGGACAGGGCGGGAAGAGACCCAGTACTTC.